These 27 T cell receptor beta chains were sequenced from one sample in a study of blood T cells in healthy people across ages (dated by TCRdb to about 2015). The library was built by means of 5' RACE. Sequencing took place on an Illumina HiSeq 2500. A second PCR of 7 to 11 cycles was performed with a sample-barcoded 5' primer and a J-beta primer mix. The public sequencing data were trimmed at Q25 with fastp and processed into clonotypes with MiXCR by TCRdb, which kept only in-frame beta chains. Each CDR3 protein gets just one entry, which takes the most common genes and DNA from the rows behind it. The table for this sample lists roughly 1,700,000 distinct CDR3 sequences; roughly 27% of them were counted only once. The ten largest account for over 7% of the sample. The sequencing sample was made of blood. The receptors here all came from a woman aged 30 to 39 in good health.

This clonotype has a handful of counts. A much larger clone sits a single nucleotide away, making a read error possible. V is TRBV20-1 and J is TRBJ2-7; 12 nucleotides align to TRBD2. The better agreement between TRBJ2-5 and the DNA end casts doubt on the J call. CDR1 is DFQATT and CDR2 is SNEGSKA in the germline V gene (reference sequence). The CDR3 consists of 17 residues. CDR3 in amino acids: CGASPLASGGDGETQYF. CDR3 nucleotides: TGCGGTGCTAGCCCGTTAGCTAGCGGGGGGGATGGAGAGACCCAGTACTTC.

The V gene is TRBV3-1, the J gene TRBJ2-1; 7 nucleotides agree with TRBD1. Looked up from germline, CDR1 is LGHDT and CDR2 is YNNKEL (reference sequence). This CDR3 region has 14 residues. V gave up 3 bases and J gave up 12 bases; unmatched junction bases: 11. Written as DNA, the CDR3 is TGTGCCAGCAGCCATGGAGACAGGGTAGGTGGGCAGTTCTTC. Translated: CASSHGDRVGGQFF.

This clonotype was observed a handful of times. The rearrangement uses TRBV6-5 and TRBJ1-2; 10 bases map to TRBD1. V lost 2 bases, J lost 4 bases, and 7 bases stayed unmatched. CDR3 length equals 16 residues. CDR1 MNHEY and CDR2 SVGAGI come from the germline V gene. The CDR3 nucleotides read TGTGCCAGCAGTTACCAGGGACAGGGGATAATCTATGGCTACACCTTC. Amino acids: CASSYQGQGIIYGYTF.

The genes are TRBV20-1 and TRBJ2-7; 7 bases fit TRBD2. CDR3 length equals 14 residues. The ends lost 5 bases at V and 7 bases at J; junction bases unmatched: 14. CDR1 is DFQATT and CDR2 is SNEGSKA in the germline V gene (reference sequence). The CDR3 nucleotides read TGCAGTGCTGGGGACTACCCCGGATACAATGAGCAGTACTTC. Amino acids: CSAGDYPGYNEQYF.

There are a few counts of this clonotype. This chain links TRBV29-1 with TRBJ2-7; 11 bases match TRBD1. The CDR3 has 16 residues. J was trimmed by 3 bases and V by 0 bases; bases with no gene match: 7. In germline, CDR1 is SQVTM, CDR2 ANQGSEA. This chain's CDR3 is CSVEDASGTGGYEQYF. CDR3 coding DNA: TGCAGCGTTGAAGATGCTTCCGGGACAGGGGGCTACGAGCAGTACTTC.

This clonotype showed up many times. The chain employs TRBV10-3 and TRBJ2-7; D is undetermined. V gave up 0 bases and J gave up 2 bases, with 8 bases separating them. Germline V lookup: CDR1 ENHRY, CDR2 SYGVKD. This CDR3 comprises 14 residues. Here the CDR3 reads CAISESDDPYEQYF. The DNA of the CDR3 is TGTGCCATCAGTGAGTCGGACGACCCCTACGAGCAGTACTTC.

The V and J genes are TRBV20-1 and TRBJ2-7, with D perhaps TRBD2 (7 bases). The CDR3 is 14 residues long. The germline V gene encodes CDR1 DFQATT and CDR2 SNEGSKA (reference sequence). The ends were cut back, 6 bases at V and 0 bases at J, with 15 bases in the middle. The CDR3: CSAQRGGYSYEQYF. CDR3 DNA: TGCAGTGCCCAGAGGGGGGGGTACTCCTACGAGCAGTACTTC.

This sequence joins TRBV3-1 and TRBJ2-7; 7 bases are shared with TRBD1. Germline V gene sequence: CDR1 LGHDT, CDR2 YNNKEL (reference sequence). CDR3 length equals 12 residues. Unmatched junction bases numbered 4, after V lost 5 bases and J lost 6 bases. The CDR3 DNA follows: TGTGCCAGCAGCATGGCAGGGGGCGAGCAGTACTTC. It codes for CASSMAGGEQYF.

Notes on this clonotype: The junction departs from germline at one end; a sequencing error may be responsible. The V gene is TRBV6-1, the J gene TRBJ2-2; 12 bases agree with TRBD2. This CDR3 has 15 amino acids. The germline V gene has CDR1 MNHNS and CDR2 SASEGT. The CDR3: CASRRLAGDTGERFF. In DNA, the CDR3 is TGTGCCAGCAGAAGACTAGCGGGGGACACCGGGGAGCGGTTTTTT.

This clonotype was seen many times. The chain combines TRBV5-1 with TRBJ2-1; a weak D match, TRBD2 (5 bases). The germline gives CDR1 SGHRS, CDR2 YFSETQ. The CDR3 totals 13 residues. V lost 2 bases to trimming and J lost 9 bases, with 12 bases between them. The chain's CDR3 is CASSFYSVGEQFF. The CDR3 DNA is TGCGCCAGCAGCTTCTATAGCGTTGGTGAGCAGTTCTTC.

The genes are TRBV14 and TRBJ2-7; 9 bases fit TRBD1. Trimming removed 4 bases from V and 4 bases from J; junction bases left unmatched: 8. The CDR3 covers 15 residues. The germline gives CDR1 SGHDN, CDR2 FVKESK. CDR3 loop: CASSLFRQGVYEQYF. The CDR3 DNA reads as TGTGCCAGCAGCCTGTTTCGACAGGGGGTTTACGAGCAGTACTTC.

V gene TRBV19 combines with J gene TRBJ1-2; 10 bases are shared with TRBD1. CDR3 length: 16 residues. With V trimmed by 1 base and J by 8 bases, 10 bases remained unmatched. The V gene's germline CDR1 is LNHDA and CDR2 SQIVND (reference sequence). The CDR3 is CASSIGERQGARGYTF. The CDR3 nucleotides are TGTGCCAGTAGTATAGGAGAGAGACAGGGGGCGCGGGGCTACACCTTC. Combining the CDR3 with reference TRBV19 and TRBJ1-2 gives the whole variable domain DGGITQSPKYLFRKEGQNVTLSCEQNLNHDAMYWYRQDPGQGLRLIYYSQIVNDFQKGDIAEGYSVSREKKESFPLTVTSAQKNPTAFYLCASSIGERQGARGYTFGSGTRLTVV.

The chain couples TRBV20-1 to TRBJ2-3; D remains unclear. The CDR3 contains 11 residues. The ends were cut back, 4 bases at V and 5 bases at J, with 7 bases in the middle. The germline gives CDR1 DFQATT, CDR2 SNEGSKA (reference sequence). The CDR3 spells CSAMNLDTQYF. In nucleotides, the CDR3 is TGCAGTGCTATGAACTTAGATACGCAGTATTTT.

This chain joins TRBV7-3 and TRBJ2-1, with D uncertain. This CDR3 contains 16 residues. V shed 1 base and J shed 1 base, with 11 bases lying between them. CDR1 SGHTA and CDR2 FQGTGA come from the germline V gene. The CDR3 is CASSLSIRVSYNEQFF. The CDR3 DNA follows: TGTGCCAGCAGCTTAAGTATAAGGGTGTCCTACAATGAGCAGTTCTTC.

This clonotype occurred a few times. The junction and the germline gene differ at one end; a read error may be behind it. This sequence joins TRBV30 and TRBJ2-7; D call uncertain. Germline CDR1 and CDR2: GTSNPN and SVGIG (reference sequence). CDR3 length: 15 amino acids. CDR3 amino acids: CACSVPRFEGYEQYF. CDR3 sequence (DNA): TGTGCCTGTAGTGTACCTAGGTTCGAAGGCTACGAGCAGTACTTC.

Of note for this clonotype: A much larger clone lies one base from this, so it may be a read error. The chain is built from TRBV5-1 and TRBJ2-3, with D tentatively TRBD1 (5 bases). CDR1 is SGHRS, CDR2 YFSETQ, per germline. V lost 3 bases and J lost 1, with 12 bases in between. The CDR3 runs 15 residues. The CDR3 coding sequence is TGCGCCAGCAGCTGGTCCAGGGTGGGCACAGATACGCAGTATTTT. Its protein product is CASSWSRVGTDTQYF.

Only a few counts were recorded for this clonotype. The V gene is TRBV6-5, the J gene TRBJ1-1; D perhaps matches TRBD1 (5 bases). The germline CDR1 and CDR2 sequences are MNHEY and SVGAGI. This CDR3 is 16 amino acids long. Trimming removed 0 bases at V and 1 base at J, with 12 bases between. CDR3 bases: TGTGCCAGCAGTTACTCGAATATAGGGGCGAACACTGAAGCTTTCTTT. Its protein is CASSYSNIGANTEAFF.

This clonotype was counted a few times. This chain connects TRBV21-1 to TRBJ2-4. TRBV21-1 is a pseudogene segment. This CDR3 is built from 13 residues. The DNA for the CDR3 is TGTGCCAGCAGCAACAGGCTCCAGGACATTCAGTACTTC. Residues: CASSNRLQDIQYF.

This chain links TRBV20-1 with TRBJ1-5; 8 bases fit TRBD1. Germline values: CDR1 DFQATT, CDR2 SNEGSKA (reference sequence). CDR3 length equals 18 residues. The V and J ends lost 5 bases and 0 bases, in that order; junction bases with no gene match: 15. The CDR3 is CSAEDRATVSFSNQPQHF. CDR3 coding DNA: TGCAGTGCTGAGGACAGGGCCACAGTTAGTTTTAGCAATCAGCCCCAGCATTTT.

A few counts support this clonotype. The chain combines TRBV4-1 with TRBJ1-1; D uncertain. Trimming left V 2 bases short and J 4 bases short, with 5 bases between. In germline, CDR1 is MGHRA, CDR2 YSYEKL. The length of the CDR3 is 12 residues. The CDR3 spells CASSQLGTEAFF. As DNA, the CDR3 is TGCGCCAGCAGCCAACTCGGCACTGAAGCTTTCTTT.

Many counts were recorded for this clonotype. The CDR3 loop is CASSLDRLYEQYF. CDR3 DNA: TGTGCCAGCAGCTTGGACAGATTATACGAGCAGTACTTC. The chain uses TRBV5-6 and TRBJ2-7; the D is unclear. Germline V gives CDR1 SGHDT, CDR2 YYEEEE. CDR3 length: 13 amino acids. Trimming shortened V by 0 bases and J by 4 bases, and 8 bases separated the two germline ends. Supplemented by reference TRBV5-6 and TRBJ2-7, the full variable domain reads DAGVTQSPTHLIKTRGQQVTLRCSPKSGHDTVSWYQQALGQGPQFIFQYYEEEERQRGNFPDRFSGHQFPNYSSELNVNALLLGDSALYLCASSLDRLYEQYFGPGTRLTVT.

This clonotype has a handful of counts. The chain carries TRBV7-2 and TRBJ1-2; D may be TRBD1 (5 bases). Trimming pared 1 base from V and 4 bases from J, leaving 10 bases between. This CDR3 contains 14 residues. Per germline, CDR1 SGHTA and CDR2 FQGNSA. CDR3 nucleotides: TGTGCCAGCAGCTTAGTGGGGGACGGCTATGGCTACACCTTC. Translating gives CASSLVGDGYGYTF.

Notes on this clonotype: One end of the junction does not line up with germline, which may come from a read error. The chain has TRBV5-1 and TRBJ2-3; D gene unclear. The CDR3 loop spans 12 amino acids. CDR1 is SGHRS, CDR2 YFSETQ, per germline. In DNA form, the CDR3 reads TGCGCCAACAGCGTAAAGGGCATGCCGCAGTATTTT. It yields the protein CANSVKGMPQYF.

Ten or more counts support this clonotype. V is TRBV6-5 and J is TRBJ2-7; TRBD1 matches at 8 bases. Germline-derived CDR1 and CDR2 are MNHEY and SVGAGI. This CDR3 contains 14 residues. J gave up 5 bases and V 5 bases, and 8 bases lay outside the gene matches. The CDR3 spells CASSTRQGRNEQYF. CDR3 sequence (DNA): TGTGCCAGCAGTACCAGACAGGGGAGGAACGAGCAGTACTTC.

This clonotype is a singleton in its sample. This rearrangement joins TRBV6-1 to TRBJ2-3; 12 nucleotides line up with TRBD2. J lost 5 bases, V lost 2 bases, and 8 bases had no gene match. Looked up from germline, CDR1 is MNHNS and CDR2 is SASEGT. The CDR3 runs to 17 residues. As DNA, the CDR3 is TGTGCCAGCAGTGAAATGCGGACGGGACTAGCGGGAGATACGCAGTATTTT. This codes for CASSEMRTGLAGDTQYF.

On this clonotype: The germline gene is not matched at one end of the junction; a read error may be the cause. The rearrangement links TRBV6-6 to TRBJ1-5; D unresolved. CDR3 length: 17 residues. Germline lookup yields CDR1 MNHNY and CDR2 SVGAGI (reference sequence). In nucleotides, the CDR3 is TGTTCCAGCGGGGATCGGGCCATGGAGAATAGCAATCAGCCCCAGCATTTT. Amino acid sequence: CSSGDRAMENSNQPQHF.

This clonotype was seen only a few times. The chain combines TRBV5-6 with TRBJ2-1; D perhaps matches TRBD2 (6 bases). With 1 base removed from V and 8 bases from J, the gap between germline ends came to 19 bases. This CDR3 is 16 amino acids long. Per germline, CDR1 SGHDT and CDR2 YYEEEE. CDR3 DNA: TGTGCCAGCAGCTTGAAGCGGGTCTGGGCCGTATATGAGCAGTTCTTC. Its protein product is CASSLKRVWAVYEQFF.